This TCR beta chain was retrieved from a study of T cells in Graves' hyperthyroidism and ophthalmopathy. Study background: Pretreatment peripheral blood was obtained at initial diagnosis.

This CDR3 contains 15 residues. CDR1 and CDR2 (germline): LGHDT, YNNKEL (reference sequence). Diagnostic assessment was based on clinical symptoms, serum thyroxine and TRAb, thyroid ultrasound and orbital computed tomography. Study-level results: Most expanded thyroid clonotypes above 0.001 also appeared in blood.

TCR beta CDR3 region amplification was performed from RNA transcripts. During a first-round RT-PCR of the TCR CDR3, the HTBI primer set was used. In TCRdb, the multiplex PCR reads were re-called with MiXCR into one record per CDR3 protein. The table lists a few hundred thousand distinct CDR3 sequences, 12% to 15% of them singletons. This clonotype was detected many times. Its antigen is undetermined. Relative to the germline gene, one junction end is altered; a read error may explain this. The clonotype was recovered from a woman in her thirties or forties with Graves' hyperthyroidism. Source material: blood. The V gene is TRBV3-1, the J gene TRBJ1-1; D is unresolved. The DNA of the CDR3 is TGTGCCAGCAGCCAAAGAGGAGGCGGGAACACTGAGGCTTTCTTT. Its translation: CASSQRGGGNTEAFF.